The 4 T cell receptor beta chains below come from one sample, sequenced in a study of T cells in Graves' hyperthyroidism and ophthalmopathy. Amplified TCR beta CDR3 regions came from RNA transcripts. RT-PCR in the first round (using the HTBI primer set) targeted the TCR CDR3. TCRdb reprocessed the multiplex PCR reads with MiXCR, giving one entry per CDR3 protein. The data hold under 450,000 distinct CDR3 sequences, with about 17% observed a single time. Sequencing was done on a sample of blood. Receptors were obtained from a woman in her 30s with Graves' hyperthyroidism that later progressed to Graves' ophthalmopathy.

The table lists this clonotype with a few counts. The chain combines TRBV3-1 with TRBJ1-5; D is perhaps TRBD1 (5 bases). Trimming removed 1 base from V and 0 bases from J, with 7 bases in between. The CDR3 is 15 amino acids. The V gene's germline CDR1 is LGHDT and CDR2 YNNKEL (reference sequence). The CDR3 DNA sequence: TGTGCCAGCAGCCAAGGGACATATAGCAATCAGCCCCAGCATTTT. Encoded protein: CASSQGTYSNQPQHF.

This clonotype was counted many times. The genes are TRBV30 and TRBJ1-2; D is unresolved. Germline V CDR1 and CDR2: GTSNPN, SVGIG (reference sequence). The length of the CDR3 is 13 residues. Trimming shortened V by 1 base and J by 6 bases, and 12 bases separated the two germline ends. CDR3 loop: CAWSGADGDGYTF. In DNA, the CDR3 is TGTGCCTGGAGTGGGGCGGACGGAGATGGCTACACCTTC. Combining the CDR3 with reference TRBV30 and TRBJ1-2 gives the whole variable domain SQTIHQWPATLVQPVGSPLSLECTVEGTSNPNLYWYRQAAGRGLQLLFYSVGIGQISSEVPQNLSASRPQDRQFILSSKKLLLSDSGFYLCAWSGADGDGYTFGSGTRLTVV.

This clonotype was seen ten or more times. The chain uses TRBV24-1 and TRBJ2-1, with 9 bases that match TRBD2. Germline lookup yields CDR1 KGHDR and CDR2 SFDVKD. V lost 3 bases, J lost 3 bases, and 14 bases stayed unmatched. The CDR3 is 19 residues long. CDR3 amino acids: CATSDAELAGDFSYNEQFF. Written as DNA, the CDR3 is TGTGCCACCAGTGATGCCGAGTTAGCGGGAGATTTTAGCTACAATGAGCAGTTCTTC.

CDR3 residues: CASRVGDNSPLHF. The CDR3 DNA sequence: TGCGCCAGCCGGGTGGGGGATAATTCACCCCTCCACTTT. The chain joins TRBV10-2 to TRBJ1-6, with TRBD1 as a possible D gene (5 bases). Trimming took off 8 bases at V and 5 bases at J, with 10 bases between the two ends. The germline V gene encodes CDR1 WSHSY and CDR2 SAAADI. This CDR3 region has 13 residues.